Below, 10 T cell receptor beta chains from the same sample are listed, as sequenced in a study of blood T cells in healthy people across ages. The use of a sample-barcoded 5' primer and a J-beta primer mix characterized a second PCR of roughly 6 to 11 cycles. TCRdb fed the 5' RACE reads into MiXCR, producing one record per CDR3 protein. This table has about 1,800,000 distinct CDR3 sequences, over 25% appearing once. Material: blood. The receptors here all came from a woman aged 25 to 45 in good health.

On this clonotype: Sequence at one end of the junction differs from germline and may be a read error. The rearrangement uses TRBV15 and TRBJ2-7; 10 bases are a match to TRBD2. From germline, CDR1 is LNHNV and CDR2 YYDKDF (reference sequence). The CDR3 runs to 16 residues. The CDR3 DNA reads as TGTGCCACCAGCGGAGAGGCGTCTAGCGGGAGCCACGAGCAGTACTTC. Protein product: CATSGEASSGSHEQYF.

This clonotype was detected many times. The chain links TRBV20-1 to TRBJ2-1; 8 bases fit TRBD2. V lost 3 bases and J lost 7; bases outside the gene matches: 8. Per germline, CDR1 DFQATT and CDR2 SNEGSKA (reference sequence). CDR3 length equals 14 residues. CDR3 nucleotide sequence: TGCAGTGCTAGCCCCGCGGGGGGAGGTAATGAGCAGTTCTTC. Translated: CSASPAGGGNEQFF.

The chain is built from TRBV3-1 and TRBJ2-7, with 9 bases fitting TRBD1. Losses at the gene ends were 1 base for V and 4 bases for J; bases not matched to a gene: 5. The V gene's germline CDR1 is LGHDT and CDR2 YNNKEL (reference sequence). The CDR3 is 15 residues long. As DNA, the CDR3 is TGTGCCAGCAGCCAAGGCGGGACAGGGCAGTACGAGCAGTACTTC. This gives the protein CASSQGGTGQYEQYF.

With regard to this clonotype: A much larger clone lies one base from this, so it may be a read error. V is TRBV10-3 and J is TRBJ2-3; no firm D call. The CDR3 contains 12 residues. Germline CDR1 is ENHRY and CDR2 is SYGVKD. The chain's CDR3 is CVISDNSDTQYF. The CDR3 DNA is TGTGTCATCAGTGACAACTCAGATACGCAGTATTTT.

This clonotype was detected only a few times. This chain links TRBV11-2 with TRBJ2-1; D may match TRBD1 or TRBD2 (5 bases each). This CDR3 comprises 15 residues. The germline V gene encodes CDR1 SGHAT and CDR2 FQNNGV. V was trimmed by 1 base and J by 5 bases, leaving 12 bases between them. CDR3 protein: CASSLGGRSHNEQFF. The CDR3 region has the DNA TGTGCCAGCAGCTTAGGGGGACGGAGCCACAATGAGCAGTTCTTC.

This clonotype was found a few times. Given a much more abundant clone one base away, this may be a read error. V and J are TRBV29-1 and TRBJ2-7, with D perhaps TRBD1 (6 bases). Germline assignment: CDR1 SQVTM and CDR2 ANQGSEA. This CDR3 comprises 14 residues. V was clipped by 4 bases and J by 2 bases, with 15 bases between them. The CDR3 sequence: CSVGDLNRAYEQYF. The CDR3 DNA reads TGCAGCGTTGGAGACCTGAACAGGGCCTACGAGCAGTACTTC.

Details on this clonotype: At one end the junction does not follow the germline gene, possibly because of a read error. This chain connects TRBV10-3 to TRBJ2-5; 7 bases agree with TRBD1. Germline assignment: CDR1 ENHRY and CDR2 SYGVKD. The CDR3 consists of 12 residues. The CDR3 region has the DNA TGTGTCATCGGGGATACAGGGGAAGAGCAGTACTTC. The encoded protein is CVIGDTGEEQYF.

The sample holds a few counts of this clonotype. V gene TRBV6-6 combines with J gene TRBJ1-2; TRBD1 agrees at 7 bases. The CDR3 runs to 14 residues. Germline trimming cut 7 bases from V and 3 bases from J; bases unmatched to any gene: 8. Germline assignment: CDR1 MNHNY and CDR2 SVGAGI (reference sequence). CDR3 nucleotides: TGTGCCAGCAATAACAGGGGAGGGGACTATGGCTACACCTTC. Its translation: CASNNRGGDYGYTF.

The chain has TRBV9 and TRBJ2-2, with D hard to call. This CDR3 is built from 14 residues. Germline V CDR1 and CDR2: SGDLS, YYNGEE. The germline V and J ends were trimmed by 2 bases and 3 bases, with 8 bases remaining between them. The CDR3 nucleotides are TGTGCCAGCAGCGTTCAGCCAGACACCGGGGAGCTGTTTTTT. Translating gives CASSVQPDTGELFF.

This clonotype was detected only a few times. This rearrangement joins TRBV20-1 to TRBJ2-1; the D is unclear. The CDR3 runs to 14 residues. V shed 3 bases and J shed 5 bases, with 14 bases lying between them. Per the germline V gene, CDR1 is DFQATT and CDR2 is SNEGSKA (reference sequence). The CDR3: CSASLTNPNNEQFF. Here the CDR3 DNA reads TGCAGTGCTAGCCTTACTAACCCCAACAATGAGCAGTTCTTC.